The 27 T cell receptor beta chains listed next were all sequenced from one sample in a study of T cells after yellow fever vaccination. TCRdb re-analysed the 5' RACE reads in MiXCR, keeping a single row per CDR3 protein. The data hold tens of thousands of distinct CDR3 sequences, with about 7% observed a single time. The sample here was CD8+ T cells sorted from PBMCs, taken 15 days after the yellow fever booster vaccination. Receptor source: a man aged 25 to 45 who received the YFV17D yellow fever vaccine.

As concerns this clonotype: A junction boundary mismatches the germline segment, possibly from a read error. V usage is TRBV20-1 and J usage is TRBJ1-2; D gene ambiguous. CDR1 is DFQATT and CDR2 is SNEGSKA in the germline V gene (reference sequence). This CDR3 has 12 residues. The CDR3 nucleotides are TGCTGTGCTCTCCTGATTAGTGAGGGCTACACCTTC. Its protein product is CCALLISEGYTF.

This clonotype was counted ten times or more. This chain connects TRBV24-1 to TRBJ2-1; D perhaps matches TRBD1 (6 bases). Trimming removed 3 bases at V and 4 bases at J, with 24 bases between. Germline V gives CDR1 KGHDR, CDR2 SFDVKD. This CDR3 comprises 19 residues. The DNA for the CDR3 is TGTGCCACCAGTGATGCCGGGACACGGGAAAGTAAGGGGTACAATGAGCAGTTCTTC. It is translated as CATSDAGTRESKGYNEQFF.

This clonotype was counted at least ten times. CDR3 protein: CASSASGGERYHTEAFF. CDR3 in DNA: TGTGCCAGCAGCGCCTCAGGGGGTGAAAGATATCACACTGAAGCTTTCTTT. The rearrangement uses TRBV9 and TRBJ1-1, with TRBD1 matching over 7 bases. The CDR3 length is 17 residues. V shed 3 bases and J 3 bases; nucleotides not matched to a gene: 14. Germline CDR1 reads SGDLS; CDR2 reads YYNGEE.

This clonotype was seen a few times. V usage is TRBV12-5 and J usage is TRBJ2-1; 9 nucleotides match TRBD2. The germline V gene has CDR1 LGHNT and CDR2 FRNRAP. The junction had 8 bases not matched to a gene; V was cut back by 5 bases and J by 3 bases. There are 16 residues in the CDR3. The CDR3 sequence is CASGPTAGGHYNEQFF. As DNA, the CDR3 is TGTGCTAGTGGTCCGACCGCGGGAGGGCACTACAATGAGCAGTTCTTC. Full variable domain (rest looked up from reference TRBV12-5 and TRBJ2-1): DARVTQTPRHKVTEMGQEVTMRCQPILGHNTVFWYRQTMMQGLELLAYFRNRAPLDDSGMPKDRFSAEMPDATLATLKIQPSEPRDSAVYFCASGPTAGGHYNEQFFGPGTRLTVL.

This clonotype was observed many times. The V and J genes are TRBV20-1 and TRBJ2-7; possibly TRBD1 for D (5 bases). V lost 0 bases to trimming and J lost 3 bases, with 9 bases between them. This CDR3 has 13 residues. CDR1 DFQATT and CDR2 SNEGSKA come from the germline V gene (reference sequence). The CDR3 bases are TGCAGTGCTAGAGATAAGGGGCTCTACGAGCAGTACTTC. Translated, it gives CSARDKGLYEQYF.

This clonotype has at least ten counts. As DNA, the CDR3 is TGTGCCAGCAGTTCCTTCGGGAGGTCCTACAATGAGCAGTTCTTC. Its translation is CASSSFGRSYNEQFF. V usage is TRBV12-3 or TRBV12-4 and J usage is TRBJ2-1, with TRBD2 matching 7 bases. V shed 4 bases, J shed 1 base, and the junction held 4 bases outside the gene matches. The CDR3 is 15 amino acids.

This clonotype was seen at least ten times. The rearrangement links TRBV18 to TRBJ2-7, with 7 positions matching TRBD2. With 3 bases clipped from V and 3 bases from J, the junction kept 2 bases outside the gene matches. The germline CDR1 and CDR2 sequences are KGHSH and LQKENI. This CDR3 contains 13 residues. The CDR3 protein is CASSPAGDYEQYF. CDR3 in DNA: TGTGCCAGCTCACCGGCGGGAGACTACGAGCAGTACTTC.

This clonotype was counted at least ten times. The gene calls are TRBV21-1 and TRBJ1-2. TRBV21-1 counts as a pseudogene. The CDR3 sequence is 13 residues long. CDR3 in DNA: TGTGCCAGCAGCAAACCGGGCGGTGATGGCTACACCTTC. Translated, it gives CASSKPGGDGYTF.

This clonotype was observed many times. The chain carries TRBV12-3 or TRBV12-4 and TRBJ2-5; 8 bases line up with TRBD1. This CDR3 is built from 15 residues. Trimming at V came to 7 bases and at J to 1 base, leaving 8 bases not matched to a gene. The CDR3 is CASTHLGQGQETQYF. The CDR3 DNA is TGTGCCAGCACCCACCTTGGACAGGGCCAAGAGACCCAGTACTTC.

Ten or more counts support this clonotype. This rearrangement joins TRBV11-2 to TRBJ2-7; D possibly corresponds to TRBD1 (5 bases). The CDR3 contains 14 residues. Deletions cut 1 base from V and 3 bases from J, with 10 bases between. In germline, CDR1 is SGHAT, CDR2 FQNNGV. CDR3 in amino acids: CASSLGPGIYEQYF. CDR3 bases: TGTGCCAGCAGCTTAGGCCCAGGGATCTACGAGCAGTACTTC. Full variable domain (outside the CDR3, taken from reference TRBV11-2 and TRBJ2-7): EAGVAQSPRYKIIEKRQSVAFWCNPISGHATLYWYQQILGQGPKLLIQFQNNGVVDDSQLPKDRFSAERLKGVDSTLKIQPAKLEDSAVYLCASSLGPGIYEQYFGPGTRLTVT.

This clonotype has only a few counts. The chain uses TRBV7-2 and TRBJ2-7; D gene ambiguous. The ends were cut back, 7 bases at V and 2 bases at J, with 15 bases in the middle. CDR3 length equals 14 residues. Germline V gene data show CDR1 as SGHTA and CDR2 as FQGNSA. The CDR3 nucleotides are TGTGCCAGCACCTCCATGTCTAACACCTACGAGCAGTACTTC. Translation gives CASTSMSNTYEQYF.

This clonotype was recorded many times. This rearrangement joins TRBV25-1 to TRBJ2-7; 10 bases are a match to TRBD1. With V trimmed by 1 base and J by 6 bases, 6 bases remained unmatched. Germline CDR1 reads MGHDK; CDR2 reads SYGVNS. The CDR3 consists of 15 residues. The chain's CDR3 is CASSEWGTGAGEQYF. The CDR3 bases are TGTGCCAGCAGTGAATGGGGGACAGGGGCCGGCGAGCAGTACTTC.

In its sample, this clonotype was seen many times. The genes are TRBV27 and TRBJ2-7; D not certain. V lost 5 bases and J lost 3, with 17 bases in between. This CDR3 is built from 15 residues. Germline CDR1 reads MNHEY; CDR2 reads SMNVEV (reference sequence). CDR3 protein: CASSMVGSLGYEQYF. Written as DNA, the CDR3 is TGTGCCAGCAGTATGGTAGGGTCCTTAGGCTACGAGCAGTACTTC.

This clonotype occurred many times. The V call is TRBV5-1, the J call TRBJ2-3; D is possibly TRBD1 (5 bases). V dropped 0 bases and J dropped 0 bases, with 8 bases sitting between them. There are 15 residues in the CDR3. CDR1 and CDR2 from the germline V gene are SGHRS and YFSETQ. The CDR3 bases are TGCGCCAGCAGCTTGGGACAGTATAGCACAGATACGCAGTATTTT. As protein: CASSLGQYSTDTQYF.

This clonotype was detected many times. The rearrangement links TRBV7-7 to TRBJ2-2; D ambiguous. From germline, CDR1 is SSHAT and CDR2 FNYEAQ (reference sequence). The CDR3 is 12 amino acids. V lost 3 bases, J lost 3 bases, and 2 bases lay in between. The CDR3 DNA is TGTGCCAGCAGCTTGGACACCGGGGAGCTGTTTTTT. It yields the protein CASSLDTGELFF.

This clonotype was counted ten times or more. CDR3 nucleotides: TGTGCCAGCAGCGCGACAGGGAAGGGCAGCACTGAAGCTTTCTTT. Protein product: CASSATGKGSTEAFF. The gene calls are TRBV21-1 and TRBJ1-1; the listed D gene, TRBD1, was not tested against the DNA. TRBV21-1 is recorded as a pseudogene. The CDR3 totals 15 residues.

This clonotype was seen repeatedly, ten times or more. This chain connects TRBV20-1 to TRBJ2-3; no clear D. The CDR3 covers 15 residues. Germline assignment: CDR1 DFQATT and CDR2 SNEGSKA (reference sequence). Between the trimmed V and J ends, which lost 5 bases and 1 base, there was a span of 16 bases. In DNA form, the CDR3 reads TGCAGTGCTCCCCCTCCGGACGGAGGCACAGATACGCAGTATTTT. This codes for CSAPPPDGGTDTQYF.

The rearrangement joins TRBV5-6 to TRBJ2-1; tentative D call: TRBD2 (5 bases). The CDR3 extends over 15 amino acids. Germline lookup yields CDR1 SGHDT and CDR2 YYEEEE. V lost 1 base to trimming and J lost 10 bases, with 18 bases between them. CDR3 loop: CASSLLPTLVSEQFF. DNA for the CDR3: TGTGCCAGCAGCTTGCTCCCAACACTAGTCTCCGAGCAGTTCTTC.

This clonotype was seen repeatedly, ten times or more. This chain's CDR3 is CASTTSGGRTGELFF. CDR3 DNA sequence: TGTGCCAGCACAACGAGTGGGGGGAGAACCGGGGAGCTGTTTTTT. The V and J genes are TRBV6-5 and TRBJ2-2; D is perhaps TRBD2 (6 bases). The ends were cut back, 7 bases at V and 5 bases at J, with 17 bases in the middle. Germline CDR1 is MNHEY and CDR2 is SVGAGI. The CDR3 has 15 residues.

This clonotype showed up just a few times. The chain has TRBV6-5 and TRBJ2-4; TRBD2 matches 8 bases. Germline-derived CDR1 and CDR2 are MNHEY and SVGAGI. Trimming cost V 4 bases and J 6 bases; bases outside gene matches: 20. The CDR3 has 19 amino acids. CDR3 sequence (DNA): TGTGCCAGCAGTTCCTTCTGGGCCGGGGGGGTCCACGGGGGAAACATTCAGTACTTC. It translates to CASSSFWAGGVHGGNIQYF.

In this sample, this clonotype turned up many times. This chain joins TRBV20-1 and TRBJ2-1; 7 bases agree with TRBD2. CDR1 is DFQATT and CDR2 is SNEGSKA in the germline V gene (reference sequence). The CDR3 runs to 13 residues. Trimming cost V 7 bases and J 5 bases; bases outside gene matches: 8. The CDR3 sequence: CSVERDENNEQFF. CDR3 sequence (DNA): TGCAGTGTTGAGCGGGACGAGAACAATGAGCAGTTCTTC.

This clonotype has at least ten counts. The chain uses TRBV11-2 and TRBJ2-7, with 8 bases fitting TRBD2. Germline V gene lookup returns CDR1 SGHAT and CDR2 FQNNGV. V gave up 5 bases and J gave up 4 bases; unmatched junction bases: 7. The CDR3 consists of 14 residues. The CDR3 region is CASSNLAGEYEQYF. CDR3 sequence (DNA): TGTGCCAGCAGCAACCTAGCGGGCGAGTACGAGCAGTACTTC.

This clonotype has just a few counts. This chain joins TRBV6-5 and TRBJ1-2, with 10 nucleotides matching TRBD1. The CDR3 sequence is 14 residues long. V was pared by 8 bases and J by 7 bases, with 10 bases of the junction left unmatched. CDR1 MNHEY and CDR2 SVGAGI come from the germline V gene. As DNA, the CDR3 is TGTGCCAGCGCCGAGCCGGGACAGGGGTTTGGCTACACCTTC. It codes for CASAEPGQGFGYTF.

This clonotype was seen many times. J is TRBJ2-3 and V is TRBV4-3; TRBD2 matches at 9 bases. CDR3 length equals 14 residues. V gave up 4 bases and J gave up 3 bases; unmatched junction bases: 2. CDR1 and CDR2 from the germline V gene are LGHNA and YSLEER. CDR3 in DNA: TGCGCCAGCAGCCGGCTAGCGGGGACAGATACGCAGTATTTT. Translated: CASSRLAGTDTQYF.

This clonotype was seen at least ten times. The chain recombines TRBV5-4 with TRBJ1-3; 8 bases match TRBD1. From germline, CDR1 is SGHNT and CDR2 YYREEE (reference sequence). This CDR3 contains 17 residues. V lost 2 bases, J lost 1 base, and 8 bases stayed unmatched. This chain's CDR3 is CASSFVVDRASGNTIYF. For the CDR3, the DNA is TGTGCCAGCAGCTTCGTCGTGGACAGGGCTTCTGGAAACACCATATATTTT.

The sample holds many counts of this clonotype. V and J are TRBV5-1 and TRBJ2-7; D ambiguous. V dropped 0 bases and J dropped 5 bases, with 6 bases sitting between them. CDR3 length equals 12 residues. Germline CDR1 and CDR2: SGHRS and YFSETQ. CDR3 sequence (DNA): TGCGCCAGCAGCTTGGTTCCGAACGAGCAGTACTTC. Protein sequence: CASSLVPNEQYF. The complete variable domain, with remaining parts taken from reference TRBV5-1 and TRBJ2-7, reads KAGVTQTPRYLIKTRGQQVTLSCSPISGHRSVSWYQQTPGQGLQFLFEYFSETQRNKGNFPGRFSGRQFSNSRSEMNVSTLELGDSALYLCASSLVPNEQYFGPGTRLTVT.

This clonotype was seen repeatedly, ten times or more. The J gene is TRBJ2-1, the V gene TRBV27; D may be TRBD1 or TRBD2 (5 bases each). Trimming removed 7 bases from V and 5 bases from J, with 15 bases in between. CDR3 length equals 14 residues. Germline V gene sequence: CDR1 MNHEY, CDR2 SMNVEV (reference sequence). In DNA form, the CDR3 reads TGTGCCAGCACGGCTACGGGGCTACACAATGAGCAGTTCTTC. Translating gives CASTATGLHNEQFF.